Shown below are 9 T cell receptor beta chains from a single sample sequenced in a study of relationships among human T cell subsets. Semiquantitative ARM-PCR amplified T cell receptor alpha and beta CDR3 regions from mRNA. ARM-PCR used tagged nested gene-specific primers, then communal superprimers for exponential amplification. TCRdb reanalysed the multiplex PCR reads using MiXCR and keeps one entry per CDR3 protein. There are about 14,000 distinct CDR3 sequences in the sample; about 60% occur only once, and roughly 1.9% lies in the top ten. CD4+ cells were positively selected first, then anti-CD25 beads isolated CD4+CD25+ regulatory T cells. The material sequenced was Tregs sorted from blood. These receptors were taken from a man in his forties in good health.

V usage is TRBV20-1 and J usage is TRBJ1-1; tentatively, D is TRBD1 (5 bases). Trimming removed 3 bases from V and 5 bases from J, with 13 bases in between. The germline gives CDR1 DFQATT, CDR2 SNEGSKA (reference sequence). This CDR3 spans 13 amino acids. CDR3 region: CSARNTGGTEAFF. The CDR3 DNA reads TGCAGTGCTAGGAACACGGGGGGGACTGAAGCTTTCTTT.

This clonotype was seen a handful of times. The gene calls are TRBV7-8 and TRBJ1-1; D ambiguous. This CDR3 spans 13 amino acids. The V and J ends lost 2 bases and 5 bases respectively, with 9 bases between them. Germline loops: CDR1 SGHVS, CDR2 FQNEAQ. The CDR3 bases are TGTGCCAGCAGCTTACCCGAGGAAACTGAAGCTTTCTTT. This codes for CASSLPEETEAFF. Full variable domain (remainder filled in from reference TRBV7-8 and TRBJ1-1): GAGVSQSPRYKVAKRGQDVALRCDPISGHVSLFWYQQALGQGPEFLTYFQNEAQLDKSGLPSDRFFAERPEGSVSTLKIQRTQQEDSAVYLCASSLPEETEAFFGQGTRLTVV.

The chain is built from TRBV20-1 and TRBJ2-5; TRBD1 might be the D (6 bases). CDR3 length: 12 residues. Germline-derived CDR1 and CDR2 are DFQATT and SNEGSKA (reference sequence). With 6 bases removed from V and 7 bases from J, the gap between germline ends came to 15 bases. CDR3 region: CSADRDIGTQYF. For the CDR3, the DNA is TGCAGTGCGGACCGGGACATAGGGACCCAGTACTTC.

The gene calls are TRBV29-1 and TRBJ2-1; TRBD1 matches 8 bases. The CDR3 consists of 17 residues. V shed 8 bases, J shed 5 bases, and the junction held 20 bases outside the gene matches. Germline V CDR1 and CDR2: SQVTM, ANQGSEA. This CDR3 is CSSGYSGTGPQDNEQFF. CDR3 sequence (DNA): TGCAGCTCCGGGTATTCCGGGACAGGTCCGCAAGACAATGAGCAGTTCTTC.

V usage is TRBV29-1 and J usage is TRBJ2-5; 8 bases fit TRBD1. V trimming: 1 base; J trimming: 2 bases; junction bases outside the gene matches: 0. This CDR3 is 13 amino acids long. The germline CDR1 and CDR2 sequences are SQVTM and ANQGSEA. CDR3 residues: CSVEGTGQETQYF. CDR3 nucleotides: TGCAGCGTTGAAGGGACAGGGCAAGAGACCCAGTACTTC. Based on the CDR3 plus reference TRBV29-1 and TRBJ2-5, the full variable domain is SAVISQKPSRDICQRGTSLTIQCQVDSQVTMMFWYRQQPGQSLTLIATANQGSEATYESGFVIDKFPISRPNLTFSTLTVSNMSPEDSSIYLCSVEGTGQETQYFGPGTRLLVL.

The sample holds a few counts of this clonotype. CDR3 DNA sequence: TGTGCCAGCAGCTTTCGACAGGGCTGGATCCCTGAAGCTTTCTTT. It is translated as CASSFRQGWIPEAFF. This sequence joins TRBV11-2 and TRBJ1-1; 7 bases are shared with TRBD1. The CDR3 is 15 residues long. Looked up from germline, CDR1 is SGHAT and CDR2 is FQNNGV. The trim removed 3 bases at V and 6 bases at J, leaving 10 bases unmatched.

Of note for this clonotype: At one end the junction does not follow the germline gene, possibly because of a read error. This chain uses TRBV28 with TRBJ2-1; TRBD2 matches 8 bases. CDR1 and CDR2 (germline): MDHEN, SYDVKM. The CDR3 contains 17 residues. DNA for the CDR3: TGTGCCAGCAGTTTATTTGGGTGGCGGGAGGTTAGGAATGGGCAGTTCTTC. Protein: CASSLFGWREVRNGQFF.

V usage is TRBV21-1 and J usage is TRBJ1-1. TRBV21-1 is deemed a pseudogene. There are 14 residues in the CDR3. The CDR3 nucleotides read TGTGCCAGCAGCTTGCGGGGTATGAACACTGAAGCTTTCTTT. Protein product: CASSLRGMNTEAFF.

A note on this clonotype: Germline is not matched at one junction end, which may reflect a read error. CDR3 bases: TGCGCCAGCAGCCAAGATCTAGGGGTAGCGGGGAGCACAAATACGCAGTATTTT. It is translated as CASSQDLGVAGSTNTQYF. V and J are TRBV4-1 and TRBJ2-3, with 8 bases that match TRBD2. Germline assignment: CDR1 MGHRA and CDR2 YSYEKL. The CDR3 totals 18 residues.